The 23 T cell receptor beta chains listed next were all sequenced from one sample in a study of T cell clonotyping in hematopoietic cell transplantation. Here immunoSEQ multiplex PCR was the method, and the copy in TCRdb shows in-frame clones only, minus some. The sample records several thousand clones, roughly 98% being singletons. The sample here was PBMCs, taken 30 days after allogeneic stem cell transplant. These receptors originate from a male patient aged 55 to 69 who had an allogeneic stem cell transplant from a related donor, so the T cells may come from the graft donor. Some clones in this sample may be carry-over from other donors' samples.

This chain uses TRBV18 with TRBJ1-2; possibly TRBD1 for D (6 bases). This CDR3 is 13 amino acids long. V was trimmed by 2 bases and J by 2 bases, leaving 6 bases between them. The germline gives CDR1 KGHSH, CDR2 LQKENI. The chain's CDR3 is CASSPGGNYGYTF. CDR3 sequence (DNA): TGTGCCAGCTCACCAGGGGGCAACTATGGCTACACCTTC.

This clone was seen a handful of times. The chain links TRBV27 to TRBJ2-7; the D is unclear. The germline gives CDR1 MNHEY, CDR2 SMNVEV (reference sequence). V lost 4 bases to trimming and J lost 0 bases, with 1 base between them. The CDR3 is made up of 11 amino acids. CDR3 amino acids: CASSSSYEQYF. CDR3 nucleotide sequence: TGTGCCAGCAGTTCCTCCTACGAGCAGTACTTC.

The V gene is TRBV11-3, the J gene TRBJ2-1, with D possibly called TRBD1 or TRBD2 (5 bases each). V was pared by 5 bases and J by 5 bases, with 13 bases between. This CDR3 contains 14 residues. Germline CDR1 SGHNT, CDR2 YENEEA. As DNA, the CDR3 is TGTGCCAGCAGCGACCGGGACGGTAACAATGAGCAGTTCTTC. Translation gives CASSDRDGNNEQFF.

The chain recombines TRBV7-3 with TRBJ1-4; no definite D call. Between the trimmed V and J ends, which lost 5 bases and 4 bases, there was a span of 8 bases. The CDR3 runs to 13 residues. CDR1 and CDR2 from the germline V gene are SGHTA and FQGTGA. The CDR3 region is CASSRNYNEKLFF. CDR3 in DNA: TGTGCCAGCAGCCGGAACTATAATGAAAAACTGTTTTTT.

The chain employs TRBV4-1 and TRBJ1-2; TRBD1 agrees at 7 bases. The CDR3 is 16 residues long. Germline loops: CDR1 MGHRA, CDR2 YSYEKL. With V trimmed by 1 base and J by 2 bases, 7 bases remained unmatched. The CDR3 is CASSQVLQGLNYGYTF. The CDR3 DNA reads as TGCGCCAGCAGCCAAGTCCTACAGGGGCTGAACTATGGCTACACCTTC.

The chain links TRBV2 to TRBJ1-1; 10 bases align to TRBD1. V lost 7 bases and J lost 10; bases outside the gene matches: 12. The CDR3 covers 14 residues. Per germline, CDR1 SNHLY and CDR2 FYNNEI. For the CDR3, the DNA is TGTGCCAGCATTACCGGGACAGGGGAATATGGAGCTTTCTTT. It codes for CASITGTGEYGAFF.

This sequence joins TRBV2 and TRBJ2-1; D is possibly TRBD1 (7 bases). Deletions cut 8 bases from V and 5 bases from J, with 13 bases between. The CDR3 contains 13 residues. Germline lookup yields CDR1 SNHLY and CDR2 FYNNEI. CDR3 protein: CASGGTANNEQFF. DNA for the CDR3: TGTGCCAGCGGCGGGACAGCAAACAATGAGCAGTTCTTC.

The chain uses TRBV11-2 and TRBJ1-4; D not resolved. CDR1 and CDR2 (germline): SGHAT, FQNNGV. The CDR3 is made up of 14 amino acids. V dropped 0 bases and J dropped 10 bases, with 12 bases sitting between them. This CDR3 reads CASSLDLGGGKLFF. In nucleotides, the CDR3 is TGTGCCAGCAGCTTAGATCTGGGAGGAGGAAAACTGTTTTTT.

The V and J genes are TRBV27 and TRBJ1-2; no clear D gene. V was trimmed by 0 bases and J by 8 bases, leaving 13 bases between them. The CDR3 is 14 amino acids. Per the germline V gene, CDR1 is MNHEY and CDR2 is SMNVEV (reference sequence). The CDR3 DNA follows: TGTGCCAGCAGTTTATCGCCCGTCTTCGCGGGCTACACCTTC. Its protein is CASSLSPVFAGYTF.

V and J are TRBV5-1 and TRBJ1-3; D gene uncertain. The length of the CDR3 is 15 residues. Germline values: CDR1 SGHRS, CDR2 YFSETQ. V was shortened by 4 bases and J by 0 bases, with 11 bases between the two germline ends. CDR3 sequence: CASSMDASSGNTIYF. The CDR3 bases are TGCGCCAGCAGCATGGACGCAAGCTCTGGAAACACCATATATTTT.

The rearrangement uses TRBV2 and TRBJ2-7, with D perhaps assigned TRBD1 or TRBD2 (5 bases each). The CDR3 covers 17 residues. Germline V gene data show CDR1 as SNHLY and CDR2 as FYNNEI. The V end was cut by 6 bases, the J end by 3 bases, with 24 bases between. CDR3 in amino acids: CASSVPKAGAASYEQYF. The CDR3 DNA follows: TGTGCCAGCAGCGTACCCAAGGCCGGGGCGGCGAGCTACGAGCAGTACTTC.

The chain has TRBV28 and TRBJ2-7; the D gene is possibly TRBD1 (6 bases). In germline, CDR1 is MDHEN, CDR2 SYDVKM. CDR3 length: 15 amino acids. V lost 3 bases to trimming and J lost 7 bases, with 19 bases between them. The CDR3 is CASSFIIDRSEEQYF. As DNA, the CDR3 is TGTGCCAGCAGTTTCATCATCGACAGGTCTGAGGAGCAGTACTTC.

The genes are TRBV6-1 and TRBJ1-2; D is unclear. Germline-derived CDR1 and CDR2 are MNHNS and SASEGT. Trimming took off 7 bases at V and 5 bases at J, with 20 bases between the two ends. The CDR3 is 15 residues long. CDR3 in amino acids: CASTLNEVRRYGYTF. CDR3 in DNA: TGTGCCAGCACCCTAAACGAGGTACGGCGATATGGCTACACCTTC.

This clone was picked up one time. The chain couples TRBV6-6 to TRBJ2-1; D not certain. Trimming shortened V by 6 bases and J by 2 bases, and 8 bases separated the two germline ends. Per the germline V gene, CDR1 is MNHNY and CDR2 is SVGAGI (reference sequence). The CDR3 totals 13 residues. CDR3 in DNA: TGTGCCAGCAGCTCTATTCCCTACAATGAGCAGTTCTTC. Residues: CASSSIPYNEQFF.

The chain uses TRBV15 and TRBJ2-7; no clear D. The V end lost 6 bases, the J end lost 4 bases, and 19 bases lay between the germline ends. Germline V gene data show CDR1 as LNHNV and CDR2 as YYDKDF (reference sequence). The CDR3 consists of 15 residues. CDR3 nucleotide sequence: TGTGCCACCAGTAACGGAAATGGTATGGGTTACGAGCAGTACTTC. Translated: CATSNGNGMGYEQYF.

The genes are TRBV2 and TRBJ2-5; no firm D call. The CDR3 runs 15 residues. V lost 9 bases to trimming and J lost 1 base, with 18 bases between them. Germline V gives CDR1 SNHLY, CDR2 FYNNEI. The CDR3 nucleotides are TGTGCCAGTACCTCTCTCTTAGGTATCCAAGAGACCCAGTACTTC. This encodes CASTSLLGIQETQYF. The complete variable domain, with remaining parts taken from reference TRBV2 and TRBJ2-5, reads EPEVTQTPSHQVTQMGQEVILRCVPISNHLYFYWYRQILGQKVEFLVSFYNNEISEKSEIFDDQFSVERPDGSNFTLKIRSTKLEDSAMYFCASTSLLGIQETQYFGPGTRLLVL.

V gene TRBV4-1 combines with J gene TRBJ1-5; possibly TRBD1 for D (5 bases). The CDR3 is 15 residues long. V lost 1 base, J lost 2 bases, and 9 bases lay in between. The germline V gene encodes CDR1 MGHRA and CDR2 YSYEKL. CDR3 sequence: CASSQGRVGNQPQHF. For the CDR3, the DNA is TGCGCCAGCAGCCAAGGCAGGGTAGGCAATCAGCCCCAGCATTTT.

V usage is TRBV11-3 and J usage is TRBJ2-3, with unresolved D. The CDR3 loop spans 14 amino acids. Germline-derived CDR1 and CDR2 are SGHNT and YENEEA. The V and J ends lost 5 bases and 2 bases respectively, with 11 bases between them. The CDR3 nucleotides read TGTGCCAGCAGCCGCGACACATCCACAGATACGCAGTATTTT. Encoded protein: CASSRDTSTDTQYF.

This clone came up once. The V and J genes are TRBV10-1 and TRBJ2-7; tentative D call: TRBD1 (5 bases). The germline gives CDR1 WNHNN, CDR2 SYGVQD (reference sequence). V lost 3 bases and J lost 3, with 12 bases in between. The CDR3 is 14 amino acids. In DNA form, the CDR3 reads TGCGCCAGCAGTGAATCGATCAGGGTCTACGAGCAGTACTTC. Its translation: CASSESIRVYEQYF.

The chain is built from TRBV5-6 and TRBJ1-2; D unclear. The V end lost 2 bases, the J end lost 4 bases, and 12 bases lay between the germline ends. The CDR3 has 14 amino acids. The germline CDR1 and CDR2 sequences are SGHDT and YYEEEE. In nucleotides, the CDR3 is TGTGCCAGCAGCTTTCAGTATTCAGGCTATGGCTACACCTTC. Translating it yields CASSFQYSGYGYTF.

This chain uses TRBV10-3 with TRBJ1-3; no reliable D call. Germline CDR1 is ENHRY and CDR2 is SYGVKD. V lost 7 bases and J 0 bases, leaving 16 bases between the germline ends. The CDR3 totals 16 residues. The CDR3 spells CAIMAAGTRSGNTIYF. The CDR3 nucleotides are TGTGCCATCATGGCCGCCGGCACCCGCTCTGGAAACACCATATATTTT.

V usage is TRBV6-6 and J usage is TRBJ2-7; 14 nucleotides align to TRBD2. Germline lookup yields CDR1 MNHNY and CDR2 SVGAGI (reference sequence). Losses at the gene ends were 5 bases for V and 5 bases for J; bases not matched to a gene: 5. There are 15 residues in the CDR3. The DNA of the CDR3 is TGTGCCAGCAGTCGGACGGGACTAGCGGGGGACGAGCAGTACTTC. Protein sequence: CASSRTGLAGDEQYF.

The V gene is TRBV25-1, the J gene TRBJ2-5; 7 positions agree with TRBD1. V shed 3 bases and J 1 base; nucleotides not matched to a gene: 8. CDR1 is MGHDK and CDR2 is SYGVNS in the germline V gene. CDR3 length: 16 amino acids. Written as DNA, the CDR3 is TGTGCCAGCAGTGATCTTAGGGGGCCTGGCCAAGAGACCCAGTACTTC. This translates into CASSDLRGPGQETQYF.